This is a list of T cell receptor beta chains from one sample in a study of blood T cell repertoires in COVID-19. Profiled with immunoSEQ multiplex PCR; TCRdb holds only in-frame clones, not every one. Of some 110,000 clones listed, over 70% are singletons. Sequencing was done on a sample of peripheral blood. These receptor sequences come from a human donor with acute or convalescent COVID-19. The donor label of this sample is uncertain. CDR3s include the opening cysteine and the closing phenylalanine or tryptophan. D genes are given only for firm matches. Rows may omit the clone size; those that give it use once, few, many or a size class.

d_call: TRBD1; v_call: TRBV11-3; clone_size: -; j_call: TRBJ2-2; cdr3_nt: TGTGCCAGCAGCTTAACAGGGGGCTCCACCGGGGAGCTGTTTTTT; cdr3_aa: CASSLTGGSTGELFF
d_call: TRBD2; v_call: TRBV24-1; clone_size: -; j_call: TRBJ2-3; cdr3_nt: TGTGCCACCAGTGACGCGGCGGGGGGCACAGATACGCAGTATTTT; cdr3_aa: CATSDAAGGTDTQYF
d_call: TRBD2; v_call: TRBV30; clone_size: -; j_call: TRBJ2-3; cdr3_nt: TGTGCCTGGATTCCAGCGGGGGGGCATACGCAGTATTTT; cdr3_aa: CAWIPAGGHTQYF
d_call: -; v_call: TRBV29-1; clone_size: -; j_call: TRBJ2-2; cdr3_nt: TGCAGCGTCGGCGGCCCGACGTCCGGGGAGCTGTTTTTT; cdr3_aa: CSVGGPTSGELFF
d_call: TRBD2; v_call: TRBV4-2; clone_size: -; j_call: TRBJ2-5; cdr3_nt: TGTGCCAGCAGCCAGGAAGGGACTAGCAGCGGGGAGACCCAGTACTTC; cdr3_aa: CASSQEGTSSGETQYF
d_call: TRBD1; v_call: TRBV4-1; clone_size: -; j_call: TRBJ1-2; cdr3_nt: TGCGCCAGCAGCCCCGGGGGACAGGGGGCCAACTATGGCTACACCTTC; cdr3_aa: CASSPGGQGANYGYTF
d_call: TRBD2; v_call: TRBV11-2; clone_size: -; j_call: TRBJ2-2; cdr3_nt: TGTGCCAGCAGCTTAGCGGCGGGAGCTGGGATCGGCACCGGGGAGCTGTTTTTT; cdr3_aa: CASSLAAGAGIGTGELFF
d_call: TRBD1; v_call: TRBV15; clone_size: -; j_call: TRBJ1-6; cdr3_nt: TGTGCCACCAGCAGAGATTCGGGACAGTATTCACCCCTCCACTTT; cdr3_aa: CATSRDSGQYSPLHF
d_call: -; v_call: TRBV2; clone_size: -; j_call: TRBJ2-2; cdr3_nt: TGTGCCAGCAGTGAAGAAACTAGTCTGATCGGGGAGCTGTTTTTT; cdr3_aa: CASSEETSLIGELFF
d_call: TRBD1; v_call: TRBV5-1; clone_size: -; j_call: TRBJ1-4; cdr3_nt: TGCGCCAGCAGCGCCTCCGTGGGACAGGGAGGTGAAAAACTGTTTTTT; cdr3_aa: CASSASVGQGGEKLFF
d_call: TRBD2; v_call: TRBV2; clone_size: -; j_call: TRBJ2-1; cdr3_nt: TGTGCCAGCCTCCTAGCGGGGGAGCAGTTCTTC; cdr3_aa: CASLLAGEQFF
d_call: -; v_call: TRBV6-5; clone_size: -; j_call: TRBJ1-6; cdr3_nt: TGTGCCAGCACCCGCGGGGGGGGATATAATTCACCCCTCCACTTT; cdr3_aa: CASTRGGGYNSPLHF
d_call: -; v_call: TRBV28; clone_size: -; j_call: TRBJ2-3; cdr3_nt: TGTGCCAGCAGACTAACTAGATTCGATACGCAGTATTTT; cdr3_aa: CASRLTRFDTQYF
d_call: -; v_call: TRBV7-9; clone_size: few; j_call: TRBJ2-7; cdr3_nt: TGTGCCAGCAGCTTAGCCAAGAGCTCCTACGAGCAGTACTTC; cdr3_aa: CASSLAKSSYEQYF
d_call: -; v_call: TRBV5-1; clone_size: -; j_call: TRBJ1-4; cdr3_nt: TGCGCCAGCAGCCGGCGGGGGGGCGCTAATGAAAAACTGTTTTTT; cdr3_aa: CASSRRGGANEKLFF
d_call: -; v_call: TRBV20-1; clone_size: -; j_call: TRBJ2-7; cdr3_nt: TGCAGTGCTAGTGCCGGGGACACCTTCTACGAGCAGTACTTC; cdr3_aa: CSASAGDTFYEQYF
d_call: TRBD1; v_call: TRBV7-9; clone_size: once; j_call: TRBJ2-2; cdr3_nt: TGTGCCTCCACACAGGGGCCCGGGGAGCTGTTTTTT; cdr3_aa: CASTQGPGELFF
d_call: -; v_call: TRBV5-4; clone_size: -; j_call: TRBJ1-2; cdr3_nt: TGTGCCAGCAGCTTTGAGGGAGGCTATGGCTACACCTTC; cdr3_aa: CASSFEGGYGYTF
d_call: -; v_call: TRBV21-1; clone_size: -; j_call: TRBJ1-2; cdr3_nt: TGTGCCAGCAGCCGCCCCGGGTGCTATGGCTACACCTTC; cdr3_aa: CASSRPGCYGYTF
d_call: -; v_call: TRBV18; clone_size: -; j_call: TRBJ2-2; cdr3_nt: TGTGCCAGCTCACCGACAAGTAGCGGCGGCGCGAACACCGGGGAGCTGTTTTTT; cdr3_aa: CASSPTSSGGANTGELFF
d_call: TRBD1; v_call: TRBV6-5; clone_size: -; j_call: TRBJ1-1; cdr3_nt: TGTGCCAGCAGTTACCCCGGGACAGGGAACACTGAAGCTTTCTTT; cdr3_aa: CASSYPGTGNTEAFF
d_call: TRBD1; v_call: TRBV5-1; clone_size: -; j_call: TRBJ1-4; cdr3_nt: TGCGCCAGCAGTTTCTCCGGGACAGGGTTTACCGAGTTTAATGAAAAACTGTTTTTT; cdr3_aa: CASSFSGTGFTEFNEKLFF